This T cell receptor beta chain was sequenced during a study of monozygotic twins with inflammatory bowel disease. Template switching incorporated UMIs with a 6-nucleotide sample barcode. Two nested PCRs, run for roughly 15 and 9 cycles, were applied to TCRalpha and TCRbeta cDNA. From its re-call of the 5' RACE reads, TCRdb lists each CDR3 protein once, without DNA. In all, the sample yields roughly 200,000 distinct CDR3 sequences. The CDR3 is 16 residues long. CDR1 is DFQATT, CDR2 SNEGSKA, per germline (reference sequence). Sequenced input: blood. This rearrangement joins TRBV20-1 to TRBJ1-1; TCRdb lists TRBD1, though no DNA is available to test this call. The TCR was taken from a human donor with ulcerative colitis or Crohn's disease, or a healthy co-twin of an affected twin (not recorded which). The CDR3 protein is CSAKSLASSGGTEAFF.